The T cell receptor (beta chain) under discussion was sequenced for a study of T cells in Graves' hyperthyroidism and ophthalmopathy. This clonotype was seen repeatedly, ten times or more. Its antigen remains unknown. TCR beta CDR3 regions were amplified from RNA. RT-PCR in the first round (using the HTBI primer set) targeted the TCR CDR3. TCRdb fed the multiplex PCR reads into MiXCR, producing one record per CDR3 protein. The sample lists fewer than 800,000 distinct CDR3 sequences, over 15% seen once, with roughly 8% in the top ten. The V gene end was trimmed by 3 bases and the J gene end by 9 bases; junction bases not matched to a gene: 4. The germline gives CDR1 GTSNPN, CDR2 SVGIG (reference sequence). The CDR3 has 11 residues. Overall study results and limits: Before onset, ophthalmopathy was predicted by the model a median around 6 months earlier.

The receptor was derived from a man aged 18-30 years with Graves' hyperthyroidism. Sequenced material: blood. This rearrangement joins TRBV30 to TRBJ1-1; 7 nucleotides align to TRBD1. The CDR3 region is CAWSLGQQAFF. In DNA, the CDR3 is TGTGCCTGGAGCCTGGGACAGCAAGCTTTCTTT.